A selection of T cell receptor beta chains follows, all from one sample in a study of CD8 T cells in ankylosing spondylitis. Using its own MiXCR run on the 5' RACE reads, TCRdb lists one record per CDR3 protein. This sample yields a few hundred thousand distinct CDR3 sequences, of which around 20% are seen a single time; about 15% belongs to the top ten. Sequencing was done on a sample of blood, either unsorted or a sorted T cell fraction (not recorded which). The receptors were gathered from a male donor with ankylosing spondylitis. Each CDR3 is given with its conserved first and last residue. D genes are given only for firm matches.

CDR3 | V | D
CASRSGWTSTDTQYF | TRBV12-3/TRBV12-4 | .
CASAPGGYEETQYF | TRBV12-3/TRBV12-4 | .
CASSLGSTSWNTGELFF | TRBV5-4 | TRBD2
CSARLFGDGELFF | TRBV20-1 | .
CASSLVRTDTQYF | TRBV7-2 | .
CASRAGQSYEQYF | TRBV6-1 | .
CASSALAGSYNEQFF | TRBV7-9 | TRBD2
CSASLGLAGLNEQFF | TRBV20-1 | TRBD2
CASRVRTTGELFF | TRBV2 | .
CASRKDGSYEQYF | TRBV6-2/TRBV6-3 | .
CASSPGGTNTGELFF | TRBV5-1 | .
CASSFIQGANEKLFF | TRBV12-3/TRBV12-4 | .
CASTAGTVLSDTQYF | TRBV12-3/TRBV12-4 | TRBD1
CASSALAGGDTGELFF | TRBV6-1 | TRBD2
CSAVLRGSLYGYTF | TRBV29-1 | .
CASTSGGSGNTIYF | TRBV6-1 | .
CASSLWGTGIPLGYTF | TRBV28 | TRBD1
CSALQGVEKLFF | TRBV20-1 | TRBD1
CASSNLGGGEQYF | TRBV3-1 | .
CASSAGGEDEQFF | TRBV18 | TRBD2
CSARVGDQPQHF | TRBV20-1 | .
CSVAGQSYNEQFF | TRBV29-1 | .
CASSQMASGPQETQYF | TRBV11-2 | TRBD2
CASSFGGFGTGELFF | TRBV28 | .
CSVRGDDYEQYF | TRBV20-1 | .
CASSLGGWGETQYF | TRBV5-6 | TRBD1
CASSLSTNYGYTF | TRBV7-2 | .
CASSPTGSGWDTEAFF | TRBV18 | .
CSARDFSGSIETQYF | TRBV20-1 | TRBD2
CASSVLPGLREKLFF | TRBV5-1 | .
CSVEELWGNTEAFF | TRBV29-1 | .
CAISERSGGSTDTQYF | TRBV10-3 | TRBD1
CASSLLLERDRGLSGANVLTF | TRBV27 | TRBD1
CASADVWGPDQPQHF | TRBV19 | .
CRRSYSYNSPLHF | TRBV29-1 | .
CASRRSGNTGELFF | TRBV12-3/TRBV12-4 | .
CASSSDRVLSYTF | TRBV12-3/TRBV12-4 | TRBD1
CSALKGTGVTEAFF | TRBV29-1 | TRBD1
CASKQANTGELFF | TRBV5-1 | .
CASSLLAGARNEQYF | TRBV7-2 | TRBD2
CAISESGTSGAYEQYF | TRBV10-3 | TRBD2
CASSQDGGKPQHF | TRBV4-2 | .
CASSPRKVGELFF | TRBV7-3 | .